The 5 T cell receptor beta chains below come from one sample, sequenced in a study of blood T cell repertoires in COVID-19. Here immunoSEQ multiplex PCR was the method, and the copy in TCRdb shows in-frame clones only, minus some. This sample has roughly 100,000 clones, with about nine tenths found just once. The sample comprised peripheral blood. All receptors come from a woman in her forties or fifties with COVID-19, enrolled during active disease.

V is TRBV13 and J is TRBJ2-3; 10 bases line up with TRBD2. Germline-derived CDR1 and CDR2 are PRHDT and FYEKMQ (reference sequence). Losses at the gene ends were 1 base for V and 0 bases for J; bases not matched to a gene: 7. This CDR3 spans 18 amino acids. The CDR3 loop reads CASSLVFSGGRSTDTQYF. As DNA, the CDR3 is TGTGCCAGCAGCTTAGTTTTTAGCGGGGGGCGGAGCACAGATACGCAGTATTTT.

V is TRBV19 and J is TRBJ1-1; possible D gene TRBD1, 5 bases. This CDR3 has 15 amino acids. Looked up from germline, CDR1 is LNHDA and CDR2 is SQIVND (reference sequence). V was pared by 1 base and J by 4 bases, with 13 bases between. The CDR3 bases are TGTGCCAGTAGTATAGCTCAGGGAGGAAGCACTGAAGCTTTCTTT. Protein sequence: CASSIAQGGSTEAFF.

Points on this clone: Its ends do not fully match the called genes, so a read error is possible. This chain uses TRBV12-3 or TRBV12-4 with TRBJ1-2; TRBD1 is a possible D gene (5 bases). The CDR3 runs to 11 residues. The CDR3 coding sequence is TGTGCCAGCAGTTTAGAGGGGTTACCCCACTTC. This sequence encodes CASSLEGLPHF.

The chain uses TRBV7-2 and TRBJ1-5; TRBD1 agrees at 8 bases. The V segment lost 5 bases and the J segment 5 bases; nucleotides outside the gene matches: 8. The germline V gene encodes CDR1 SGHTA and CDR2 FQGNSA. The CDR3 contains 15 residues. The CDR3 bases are TGTGCCAGCAGCCAGGGGGACAGGATGTATCAGCCCCAGCATTTT. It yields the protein CASSQGDRMYQPQHF.

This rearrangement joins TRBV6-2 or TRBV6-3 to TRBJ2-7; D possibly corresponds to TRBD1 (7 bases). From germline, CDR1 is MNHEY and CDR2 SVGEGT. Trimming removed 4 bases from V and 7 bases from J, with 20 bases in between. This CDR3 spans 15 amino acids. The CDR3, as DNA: TGTGCCAGCAGTTGGCAGACAGGGAGGACGTGGGAGCAGTACTTC. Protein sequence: CASSWQTGRTWEQYF.